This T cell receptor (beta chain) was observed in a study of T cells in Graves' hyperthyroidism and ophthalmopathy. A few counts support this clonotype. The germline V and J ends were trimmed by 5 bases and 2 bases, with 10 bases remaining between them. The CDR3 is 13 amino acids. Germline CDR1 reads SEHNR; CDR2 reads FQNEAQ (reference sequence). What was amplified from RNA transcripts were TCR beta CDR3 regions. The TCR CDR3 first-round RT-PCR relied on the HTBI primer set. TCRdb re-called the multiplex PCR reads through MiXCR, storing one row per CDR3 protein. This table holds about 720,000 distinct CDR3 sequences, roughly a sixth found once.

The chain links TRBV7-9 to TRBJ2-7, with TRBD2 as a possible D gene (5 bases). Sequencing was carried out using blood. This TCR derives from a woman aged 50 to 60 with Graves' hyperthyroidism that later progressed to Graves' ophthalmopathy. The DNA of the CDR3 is TGTGCCAGCAGCACCGCGGGTACCTACGAGCAGTACTTC. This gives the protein CASSTAGTYEQYF. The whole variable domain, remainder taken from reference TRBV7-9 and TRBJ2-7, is DTGVSQNPRHKITKRGQNVTFRCDPISEHNRLYWYRQTLGQGPEFLTYFQNEAQLEKSRLLSDRFSAERPKGSFSTLEIQRTEQGDSAMYLCASSTAGTYEQYFGPGTRLTVT.